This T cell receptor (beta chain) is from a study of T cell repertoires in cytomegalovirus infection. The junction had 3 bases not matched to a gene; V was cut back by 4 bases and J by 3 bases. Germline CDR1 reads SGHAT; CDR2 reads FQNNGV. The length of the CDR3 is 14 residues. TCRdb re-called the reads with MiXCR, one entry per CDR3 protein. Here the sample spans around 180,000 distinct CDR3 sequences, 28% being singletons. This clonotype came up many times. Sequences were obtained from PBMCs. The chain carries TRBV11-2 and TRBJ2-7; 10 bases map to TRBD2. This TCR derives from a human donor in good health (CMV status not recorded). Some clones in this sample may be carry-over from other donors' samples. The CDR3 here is CASSSSSGGYEQYF. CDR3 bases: TGTGCCAGCAGCTCATCTAGCGGGGGCTACGAGCAGTACTTC.